A single TCR beta chain is shown here with its context. The source of the sample is a study of shared clonotypes between healthy human individuals. Sequencing was at deep level. Splitting of each subset's genomic DNA was done evenly across several immunoSEQ plates. The assay was immunoSEQ multiplex PCR, and TCRdb's table has in-frame clones only and misses some. This table holds about 680,000 clones, about 91% found once. Positive CCR7 selection of CD45RO-negative cells yielded the naive CD8 cells, and terminally differentiated effector memory CD45RA+ cells were excluded. Trimming shortened V by 4 bases and J by 5 bases, and 12 bases separated the two germline ends. The CDR3 runs 12 residues. Germline V lookup: CDR1 GTSNPN, CDR2 SVGIG (reference sequence).

The chain uses TRBV30 and TRBJ2-7; D gene ambiguous. This receptor was obtained from a man aged 30 to 39 in good health. The sequencing input was naive CD8+ T cells sorted from blood. CDR3 region: CAWTVGYHEQYF. CDR3 nucleotide sequence: TGTGCCTGGACGGTAGGGTACCACGAGCAGTACTTC.